What follows describes a single T cell receptor beta chain. Its target is not known. This sample was included in a study of shared clonotypes between healthy human individuals. Whole-study results and caveats: Sorted-subset sequencing was shown by rarefaction to be incomplete despite large depth.

CDR3 length: 16 amino acids. Germline lookup yields CDR1 MGHDK and CDR2 SYGVNS. V lost 4 bases to trimming and J lost 1 base; unmatched junction nucleotides: 10. Only in-frame clones appear in the TCRdb table, and some are missing; sequencing was by immunoSEQ multiplex PCR. The sample has about 1.5 million clones, 98% seen once. The V call is TRBV25-1, the J call TRBJ2-7; 7 nucleotides agree with TRBD2. This sequence was found in a man aged 30-40 years in good health. Sequencing input: naive CD4+ T cells sorted from blood. Stated subset: CD45RA+ positively selected. CDR3 sequence: CASSGEPSGTSYEQYF. In nucleotides, the CDR3 is TGTGCCAGCAGTGGGGAACCTAGCGGCACATCCTACGAGCAGTACTTC.